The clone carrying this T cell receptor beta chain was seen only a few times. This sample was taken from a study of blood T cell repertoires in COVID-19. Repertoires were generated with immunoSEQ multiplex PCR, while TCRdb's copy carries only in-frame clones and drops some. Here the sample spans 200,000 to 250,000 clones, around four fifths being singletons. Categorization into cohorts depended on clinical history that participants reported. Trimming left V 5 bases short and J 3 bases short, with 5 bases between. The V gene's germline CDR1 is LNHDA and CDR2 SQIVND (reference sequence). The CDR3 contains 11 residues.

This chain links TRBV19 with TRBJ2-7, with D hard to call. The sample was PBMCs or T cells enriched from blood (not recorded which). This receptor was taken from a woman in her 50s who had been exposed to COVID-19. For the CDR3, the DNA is TGTGCCAGTAGTCAAAACTACGAGCAGTACTTC. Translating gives CASSQNYEQYF.